Listed below are T cell receptor beta chains from one sample, sequenced in a study of cytomegalovirus exposure and HLA in healthy donors. Generated by immunoSEQ multiplex PCR, the TCRdb table keeps only in-frame clones and is missing some. Its table records roughly 36,000 clones. The sample was PBMCs. Receptors were obtained from a woman in her twenties or thirties in good health and CMV-seropositive. CDR3s include the opening cysteine and the closing phenylalanine or tryptophan. The order of the fields is V gene, J gene, CDR3 length, D gene, CDR3 DNA, CDR3 protein. The D gene is left open where the match is weak.

v_call: TRBV10-1
j_call: TRBJ2-5
cdr3_length: 17
d_call: TRBD2
cdr3_nt: TGCGCCAGCAGTGGAGGGCCTAGCGGGGGGCACCAAGAGACCCAGTACTTC
cdr3_aa: CASSGGPSGGHQETQYF

v_call: TRBV10-3
j_call: TRBJ2-3
cdr3_length: 15
d_call: TRBD2
cdr3_nt: TGTGCCATCAGTGGGGCCGGGGGGGTCCCAGATACGCAGTATTTT
cdr3_aa: CAISGAGGVPDTQYF

v_call: TRBV10-3
j_call: TRBJ1-2
cdr3_length: 12
d_call: TRBD1
cdr3_nt: TGTGCCATCAGTACGACAGGGGAGGGCTACACCTTC
cdr3_aa: CAISTTGEGYTF

v_call: TRBV5-1
j_call: TRBJ1-1
cdr3_length: 13
d_call: -
cdr3_nt: TGCGCCAGCAGCTTAACACTGAACACTGAAGCTTTCTTT
cdr3_aa: CASSLTLNTEAFF

v_call: TRBV7-6
j_call: TRBJ2-2
cdr3_length: 17
d_call: -
cdr3_nt: TGTGCCAGCAGCTTCTTGGACGGGACTGCGGACACCGGGGAGCTGTTTTTT
cdr3_aa: CASSFLDGTADTGELFF

v_call: TRBV6-1
j_call: TRBJ1-6
cdr3_length: 11
d_call: -
cdr3_nt: TGTGCCAGCAGCGCTTCGCGGGCCCTCCACTTT
cdr3_aa: CASSASRALHF

v_call: TRBV7-9
j_call: TRBJ1-3
cdr3_length: 16
d_call: TRBD1
cdr3_nt: TGTGCCAGCAGCTTCCAACAGGGGGCCGGTGGAAACACCATATATTTT
cdr3_aa: CASSFQQGAGGNTIYF

v_call: TRBV9
j_call: TRBJ1-6
cdr3_length: 15
d_call: -
cdr3_nt: TGTGCCAGCAGCGTAGAAGGTAGGAGTAATTCACCCCTCCACTTT
cdr3_aa: CASSVEGRSNSPLHF

v_call: TRBV5-1
j_call: TRBJ1-2
cdr3_length: 14
d_call: -
cdr3_nt: TGCGCCAGCAGCGAACAGGCCCTTCAAGGTGGCTACACCTTC
cdr3_aa: CASSEQALQGGYTF

v_call: TRBV10-3
j_call: TRBJ2-7
cdr3_length: 15
d_call: -
cdr3_nt: TGTGCCATCAGGACACAGGGCGTGAGCTCCTACGAGCAGTACTTC
cdr3_aa: CAIRTQGVSSYEQYF

v_call: TRBV2
j_call: TRBJ1-2
cdr3_length: 13
d_call: TRBD1
cdr3_nt: TGTGCCAGCAGTTCCGGACAGGCTTATGGCTACACCTTC
cdr3_aa: CASSSGQAYGYTF

v_call: TRBV7-2
j_call: TRBJ1-3
cdr3_length: 13
d_call: -
cdr3_nt: TGTGCCAGCAGCTTAGTTCCCGGGGACACCATATATTTT
cdr3_aa: CASSLVPGDTIYF

v_call: TRBV6-6
j_call: TRBJ1-2
cdr3_length: 14
d_call: -
cdr3_nt: TGTGCCAGCAGTCCCCTAGGAGGGGAGAGAGGCTACACCTTC
cdr3_aa: CASSPLGGERGYTF

v_call: TRBV29-1
j_call: TRBJ2-6
cdr3_length: 16
d_call: -
cdr3_nt: TGCAGCGTTGACACCACAGGGAACTCTGGGGCCAACGTCCTGACTTTC
cdr3_aa: CSVDTTGNSGANVLTF

v_call: TRBV19
j_call: TRBJ2-7
cdr3_length: 14
d_call: TRBD1
cdr3_nt: TGTGCCTCGAACCCAGGGGGTCCCCCCTACGAGCAGTACTTC
cdr3_aa: CASNPGGPPYEQYF

v_call: TRBV5-1
j_call: TRBJ1-4
cdr3_length: 14
d_call: TRBD1
cdr3_nt: TGCGCCAGCAGCTTCCGGGACAGGGGAGAAAAACTGTTTTTT
cdr3_aa: CASSFRDRGEKLFF

v_call: TRBV5-6
j_call: TRBJ1-5
cdr3_length: 15
d_call: TRBD1
cdr3_nt: TGTGCCAGCACCTTAGGGACAGGGTTTAATCAGCCCCAGCATTTT
cdr3_aa: CASTLGTGFNQPQHF

v_call: TRBV30
j_call: TRBJ1-2
cdr3_length: 12
d_call: TRBD1
cdr3_nt: TGTGCCTGGCAAGGGGGCGCGGGGGGCTACACCTTC
cdr3_aa: CAWQGGAGGYTF

v_call: TRBV6-6
j_call: TRBJ1-2
cdr3_length: 15
d_call: TRBD1
cdr3_nt: TGTGCCAGCAGTGGGACAGGGGGACGGGGCTATGGCTACACCTTC
cdr3_aa: CASSGTGGRGYGYTF

v_call: TRBV21-1
j_call: TRBJ1-4
cdr3_length: 16
d_call: -
cdr3_nt: TGTGCCAGCAGCAAAGTGATTGGCAGGGGGGCTGAAAAACTGTTTTTT
cdr3_aa: CASSKVIGRGAEKLFF

v_call: TRBV7-8
j_call: TRBJ2-7
cdr3_length: 16
d_call: TRBD1
cdr3_nt: TGTGCCAGCAGCCGAAGGACCGGGACAGGAACCTACGAGCAGTACTTC
cdr3_aa: CASSRRTGTGTYEQYF

v_call: TRBV2
j_call: TRBJ1-2
cdr3_length: 11
d_call: -
cdr3_nt: TGTGCCAGCAGTGCAGGGGTTGGCTACACCTTC
cdr3_aa: CASSAGVGYTF

v_call: TRBV6-5
j_call: TRBJ1-1
cdr3_length: 14
d_call: -
cdr3_nt: TGTGCCAGCAGTGGGACACCTCTCGTCCCTGAAGCTTTCTTT
cdr3_aa: CASSGTPLVPEAFF

v_call: TRBV6-1
j_call: TRBJ1-5
cdr3_length: 16
d_call: TRBD1
cdr3_nt: TGTGCCAGCAGTGACGCCTACAGGGGGGTGAATCAGCCCCAGCATTTT
cdr3_aa: CASSDAYRGVNQPQHF

v_call: TRBV7-6
j_call: TRBJ2-2
cdr3_length: 13
d_call: -
cdr3_nt: TGTGCCAGCAGCCTCCCCCGGACCGGGGAGCTGTTTTTT
cdr3_aa: CASSLPRTGELFF

v_call: TRBV5-6
j_call: TRBJ2-7
cdr3_length: 16
d_call: TRBD1
cdr3_nt: TGTGCCAGCACCCCATCAGGGACAGGGGTTGCCTACGAGCAGTACTTC
cdr3_aa: CASTPSGTGVAYEQYF

v_call: TRBV9
j_call: TRBJ1-4
cdr3_length: 16
d_call: -
cdr3_nt: TGTGCCAGCAGCGTTAAGGAGGGCAGAACTAATGAAAAACTGTTTTTT
cdr3_aa: CASSVKEGRTNEKLFF

v_call: TRBV6-5
j_call: TRBJ1-6
cdr3_length: 14
d_call: -
cdr3_nt: TGTGCCAGCAGTTACTCGTTCAGGGATTCACCCCTCCACTTT
cdr3_aa: CASSYSFRDSPLHF

v_call: TRBV6-5
j_call: TRBJ2-2
cdr3_length: 12
d_call: -
cdr3_nt: TGTGCCAGCGGCCAGAACACCGGGGAGCTGTTTTTT
cdr3_aa: CASGQNTGELFF

v_call: TRBV9
j_call: TRBJ2-3
cdr3_length: 15
d_call: -
cdr3_nt: TGTGCCAGCAGCGTAGGGCAGAGCGCCGGAGATACGCAGTATTTT
cdr3_aa: CASSVGQSAGDTQYF

v_call: TRBV4-1
j_call: TRBJ2-3
cdr3_length: 18
d_call: TRBD2
cdr3_nt: TGCGCCAGCAGCCAAGATAGGGCCCCCGGGACTAGCAAAGATACGCAGTATTTT
cdr3_aa: CASSQDRAPGTSKDTQYF

v_call: TRBV7-6
j_call: TRBJ2-5
cdr3_length: 16
d_call: TRBD2
cdr3_nt: TGTGCCAGCACCCAGCTGGGGGGGAGGGAGTGGGAGACCCAGTACTTC
cdr3_aa: CASTQLGGREWETQYF

v_call: TRBV6-1
j_call: TRBJ1-3
cdr3_length: 14
d_call: -
cdr3_nt: TGTGCCAGCAGTGAACGCGGTTCTGGAAACACCATATATTTT
cdr3_aa: CASSERGSGNTIYF

v_call: TRBV9
j_call: TRBJ1-2
cdr3_length: 12
d_call: TRBD1
cdr3_nt: TGTGCCAGCAGCCCCAGGGGGTTTGGCTACACCTTC
cdr3_aa: CASSPRGFGYTF

v_call: TRBV28
j_call: TRBJ2-7
cdr3_length: 12
d_call: -
cdr3_nt: TGTGCCAGCACAGGTGATTCCTACGAGCAGTACTTC
cdr3_aa: CASTGDSYEQYF